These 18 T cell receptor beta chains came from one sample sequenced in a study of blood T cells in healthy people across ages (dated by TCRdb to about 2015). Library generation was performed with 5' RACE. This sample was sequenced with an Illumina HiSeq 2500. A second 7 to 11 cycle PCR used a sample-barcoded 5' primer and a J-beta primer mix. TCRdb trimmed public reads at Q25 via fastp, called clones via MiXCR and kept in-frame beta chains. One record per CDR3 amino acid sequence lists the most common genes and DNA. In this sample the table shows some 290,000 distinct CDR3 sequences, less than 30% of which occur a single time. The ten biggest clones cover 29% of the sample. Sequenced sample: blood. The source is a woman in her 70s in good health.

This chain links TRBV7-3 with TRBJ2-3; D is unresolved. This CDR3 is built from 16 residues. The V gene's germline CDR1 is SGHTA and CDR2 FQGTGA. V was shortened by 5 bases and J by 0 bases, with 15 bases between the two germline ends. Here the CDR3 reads CASSPSSPASTDTQYF. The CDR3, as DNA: TGTGCCAGCAGCCCTAGTAGCCCCGCTAGCACAGATACGCAGTATTTT.

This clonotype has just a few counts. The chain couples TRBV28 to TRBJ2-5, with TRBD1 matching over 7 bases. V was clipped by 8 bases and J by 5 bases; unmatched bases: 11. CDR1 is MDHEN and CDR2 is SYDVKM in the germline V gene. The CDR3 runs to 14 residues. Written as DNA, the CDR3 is TGTGCCAGCCACGACAGGGACCCGATTGAGACCCAGTACTTC. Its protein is CASHDRDPIETQYF.

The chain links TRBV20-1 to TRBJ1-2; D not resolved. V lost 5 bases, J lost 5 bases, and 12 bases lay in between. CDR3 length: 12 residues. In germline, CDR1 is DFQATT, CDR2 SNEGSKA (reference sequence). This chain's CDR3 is CSASLGEYGYTF. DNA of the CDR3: TGCAGTGCTTCCCTTGGGGAATATGGCTACACCTTC.

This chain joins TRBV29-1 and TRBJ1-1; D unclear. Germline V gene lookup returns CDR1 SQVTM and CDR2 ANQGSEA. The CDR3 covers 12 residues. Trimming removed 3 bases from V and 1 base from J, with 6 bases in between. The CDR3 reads CSVDSPNTEAFF. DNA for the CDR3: TGCAGCGTTGACAGCCCGAACACTGAAGCTTTCTTT.

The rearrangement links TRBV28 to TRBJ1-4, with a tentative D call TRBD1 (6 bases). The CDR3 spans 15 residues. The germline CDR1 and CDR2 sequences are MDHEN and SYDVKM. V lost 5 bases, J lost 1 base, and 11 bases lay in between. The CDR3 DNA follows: TGTGCCAGCAGTACCCAGGGGTTAACTAATGAAAAACTGTTTTTT. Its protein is CASSTQGLTNEKLFF.

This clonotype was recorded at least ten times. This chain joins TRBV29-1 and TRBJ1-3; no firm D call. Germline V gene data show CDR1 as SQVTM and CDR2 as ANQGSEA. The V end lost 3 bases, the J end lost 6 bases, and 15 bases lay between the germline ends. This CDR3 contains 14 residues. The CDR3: CSVDDGYGANTIYF. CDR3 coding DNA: TGCAGCGTTGACGACGGATACGGCGCAAACACCATATATTTT. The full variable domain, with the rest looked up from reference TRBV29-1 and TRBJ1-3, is SAVISQKPSRDICQRGTSLTIQCQVDSQVTMMFWYRQQPGQSLTLIATANQGSEATYESGFVIDKFPISRPNLTFSTLTVSNMSPEDSSIYLCSVDDGYGANTIYFGEGSWLTVV.

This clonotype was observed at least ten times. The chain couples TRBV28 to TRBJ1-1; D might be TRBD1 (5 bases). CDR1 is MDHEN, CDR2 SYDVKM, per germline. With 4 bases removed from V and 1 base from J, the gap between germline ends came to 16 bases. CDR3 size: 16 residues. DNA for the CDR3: TGTGCCAGCAGTTCCGGGACGCCGGGTCAGAACACTGAAGCTTTCTTT. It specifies CASSSGTPGQNTEAFF.

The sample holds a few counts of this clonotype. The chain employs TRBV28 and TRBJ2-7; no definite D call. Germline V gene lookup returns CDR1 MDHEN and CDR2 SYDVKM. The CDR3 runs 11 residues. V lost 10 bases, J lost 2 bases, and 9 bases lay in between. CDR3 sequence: CATSYPYEQYF. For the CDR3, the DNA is TGTGCCACGTCCTATCCCTACGAGCAGTACTTC.

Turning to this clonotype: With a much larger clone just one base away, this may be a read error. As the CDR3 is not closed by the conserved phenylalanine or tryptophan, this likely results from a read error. The CDR3 sequence is CASSFPGGFRANEQFL. The CDR3 DNA sequence: TGTGCCAGCAGTTTCCCTGGGGGCTTCCGGGCCAATGAGCAGTTCTTA. The chain recombines TRBV28 with TRBJ2-1, with D maybe TRBD1 (6 bases). This CDR3 is built from 16 residues. Germline CDR1 MDHEN, CDR2 SYDVKM. Trimming stripped 3 bases from V and 6 bases from J, with 18 bases between.

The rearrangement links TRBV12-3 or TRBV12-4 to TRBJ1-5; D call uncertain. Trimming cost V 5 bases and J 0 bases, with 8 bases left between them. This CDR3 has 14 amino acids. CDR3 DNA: TGTGCCAGCAGTGACGAGTTTAGCAATCAGCCCCAGCATTTT. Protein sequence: CASSDEFSNQPQHF.

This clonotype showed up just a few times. The CDR3 is CASSMGSYNSPLHF. The CDR3 nucleotides read TGTGCCAGTAGTATGGGCTCCTATAATTCACCCCTCCACTTT. This chain joins TRBV19 and TRBJ1-6; D is ambiguous. In germline, CDR1 is LNHDA, CDR2 SQIVND (reference sequence). This CDR3 has 14 amino acids. V lost 3 bases and J lost 0, with 3 bases in between.

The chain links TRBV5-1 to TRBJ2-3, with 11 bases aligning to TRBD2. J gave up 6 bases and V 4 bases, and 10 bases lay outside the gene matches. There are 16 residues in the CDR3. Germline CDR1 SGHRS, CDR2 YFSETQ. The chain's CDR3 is CASSPGTSGNGDTQYF. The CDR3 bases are TGCGCCAGCAGCCCCGGGACTAGCGGAAATGGGGATACGCAGTATTTT.

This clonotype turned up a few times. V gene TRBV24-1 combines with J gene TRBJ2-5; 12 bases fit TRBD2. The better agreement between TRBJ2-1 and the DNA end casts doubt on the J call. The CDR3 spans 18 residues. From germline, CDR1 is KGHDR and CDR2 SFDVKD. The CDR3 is CATSDIPLTSGSLDEQFF. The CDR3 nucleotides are TGTGCCACCAGTGATATACCATTGACTAGCGGGAGTCTCGATGAGCAGTTCTTC.

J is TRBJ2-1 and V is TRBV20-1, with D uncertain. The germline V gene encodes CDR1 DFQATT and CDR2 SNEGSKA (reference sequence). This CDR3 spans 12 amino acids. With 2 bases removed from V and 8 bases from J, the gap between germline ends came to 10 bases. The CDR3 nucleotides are TGCAGTGCTAGACGGTGGGCGCATGAGCAGTTCTTC. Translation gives CSARRWAHEQFF.

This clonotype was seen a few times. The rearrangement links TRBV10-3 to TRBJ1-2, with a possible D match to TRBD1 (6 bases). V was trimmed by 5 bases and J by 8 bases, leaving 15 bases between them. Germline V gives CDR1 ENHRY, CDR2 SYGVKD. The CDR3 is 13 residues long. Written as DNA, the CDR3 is TGTGCCATCAGTATGCAGGGGAGGGACGGCTACACCTTC. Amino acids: CAISMQGRDGYTF.

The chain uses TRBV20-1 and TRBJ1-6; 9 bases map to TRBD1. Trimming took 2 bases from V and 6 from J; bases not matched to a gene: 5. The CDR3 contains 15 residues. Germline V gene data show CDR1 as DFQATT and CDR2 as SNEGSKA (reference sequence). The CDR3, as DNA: TGCAGTGCTAGACCCGAGGACAGGGGTAATTCACCCCTCCACTTT. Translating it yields CSARPEDRGNSPLHF.

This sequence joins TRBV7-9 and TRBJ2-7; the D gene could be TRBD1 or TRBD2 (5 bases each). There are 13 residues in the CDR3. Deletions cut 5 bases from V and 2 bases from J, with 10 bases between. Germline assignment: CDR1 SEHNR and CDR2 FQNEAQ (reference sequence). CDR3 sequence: CASSQRGAYEQYF. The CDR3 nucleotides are TGTGCCAGCAGCCAAAGAGGGGCCTACGAGCAGTACTTC.

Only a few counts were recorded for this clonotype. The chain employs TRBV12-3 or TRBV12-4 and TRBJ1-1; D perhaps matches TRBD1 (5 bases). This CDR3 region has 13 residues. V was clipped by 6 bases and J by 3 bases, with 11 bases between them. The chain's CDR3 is CASRGQKHTEAFF. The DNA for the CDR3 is TGTGCCAGCAGGGGGCAGAAACACACTGAAGCTTTCTTT.